Here is one T cell receptor (beta chain) with its context. The V gene lost 2 bases and the J gene lost 3 bases, with 10 bases spanning the gap. This CDR3 is 14 amino acids long. Germline-derived CDR1 and CDR2 are MNHEY and SVGAGI. This record belongs to a study of OX40 agonist ivuxolimab in advanced cancers. Profiled with immunoSEQ multiplex PCR; TCRdb holds only in-frame clones, not every one. The sample records approximately 130,000 clones, about 93% being singletons. This sample comprised CD4+ or CD8+ T cells sorted from blood, obtained in a trial of the OX40 agonist ivuxolimab. This clonotype originated in an adult with an advanced solid tumor such as melanoma, head and neck, liver or kidney cancer. The V gene is TRBV6-5, the J gene TRBJ1-1; D gene ambiguous. The CDR3 spells CASSYRSGDTEAFF. CDR3 bases: TGTGCCAGCAGTTACAGATCCGGGGACACTGAAGCTTTCTTT.